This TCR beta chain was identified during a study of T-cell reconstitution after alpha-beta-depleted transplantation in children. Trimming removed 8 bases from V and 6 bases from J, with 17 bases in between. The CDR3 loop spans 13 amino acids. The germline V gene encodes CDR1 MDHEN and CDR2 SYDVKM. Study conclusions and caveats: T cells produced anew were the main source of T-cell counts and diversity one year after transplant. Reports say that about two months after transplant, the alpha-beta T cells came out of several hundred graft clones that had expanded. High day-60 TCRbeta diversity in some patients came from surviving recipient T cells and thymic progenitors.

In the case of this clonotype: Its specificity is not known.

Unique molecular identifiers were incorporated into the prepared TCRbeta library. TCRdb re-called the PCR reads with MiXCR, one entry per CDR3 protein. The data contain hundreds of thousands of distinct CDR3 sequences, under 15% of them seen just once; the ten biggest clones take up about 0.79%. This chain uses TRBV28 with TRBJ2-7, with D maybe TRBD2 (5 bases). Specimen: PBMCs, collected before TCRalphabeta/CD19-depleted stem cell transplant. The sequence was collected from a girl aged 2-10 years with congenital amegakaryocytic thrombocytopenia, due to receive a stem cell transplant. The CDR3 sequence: CASSSLPAVEQYF. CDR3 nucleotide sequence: TGTGCCAGCTCTTCCCTTCCAGCGGTCGAGCAGTACTTC.